This entry describes one T cell receptor (beta chain). Its specific antigen is unknown. There are no base qualities to consult, and no much larger clone falls within one base. This entry belongs to a study of CD8+CD57+ T cells in acquired aplastic anemia (dated by TCRdb to the late 2010s). Background on the whole study: On average, sorted CD4+ and CD8+ cells yielded around 3.5 ug of extracted DNA, with a range of about 0.18 to 27.4 ug. CD8+CD57+ expansion was defined as frequency above the mean frequency observed in healthy subjects.

Flow cytometry had shown CD8+CD57+ cell expansion in the patients selected for sequencing. Every patient had severe acquired aplastic anemia, diagnosed using the International Study of Aplastic Anemia and Agranulocytosis and Camitta criteria. No therapy had been received by the patients at the time of blood sampling. In this study, sorted CD4+ and CD8+ T cells from the blood of healthy subjects and of severe aplastic anemia patients had their TCR repertoires deep-sequenced. In the USA, patient enrollment took place under clinicaltrials.gov protocols 00001620, 01623167, 00001397, 00071045, 00081523 and 00961064. Ficoll-Paque density gradient centrifugation was used to isolate peripheral blood mononuclear cells. Before DNA extraction, CD4+ and CD8+ T cells were sorted by FACS or by magnetic beads. Overall study outcomes, separate from this receptor: Roughly 30 CD8+ CDR3 sequences were found to be shared between patients and controls, but these sequences appeared to be highly expressed in patients and within the immunodominant clones of the patients. No significant difference in CD8+ Simpson's diversity was found between patients and healthy controls (P=0.060).

Genomic DNA was used as template for profiling of TCR beta VDJ combinations and CDR3 sequences. TCR repertoire sequencing was run on an Illumina HiSeq 2000. Concerning the study's data processing: Repertoire assessment relied on Simpson's diversity index, CDR3 size and DJ length profiles, and TRBV/TRBJ rearrangement plots. Whichever DNA sequence was most abundant in the deep sequencing data was defined as the immunodominant clone. CDR3 amino acid sequences were screened for sharing across subjects and were compared with published repertoires and the VDJdb database. TCRdb handled the public reads itself, with Q25 trimming in fastp and clone calling in MiXCR, and kept productive beta chains. Every CDR3 protein is listed once, alongside the most common genes and DNA of its rows. The V and J calls were determined by TCRdb, not by the authors. The sample table contains roughly 100,000 distinct CDR3 sequences; only one count was recorded for 55% to 75% of them. Roughly 60% of the sample rests with the top ten.

Taken from the germline V gene, the CDR1 and CDR2 loops are MNHNS and SASEGT. CDR3 length: 16 amino acids, cysteine to phenylalanine. Of the read, only the CDR3 DNA is kept; its 48 bases are in frame from base 1. Trimming takes 7 bases off V and 4 bases off J; junction bases not matched to a gene: 8. The TCR originated in a human donor with aplastic anemia. The sequencing sample was made of sorted CD4+, CD8+, or CD8+CD57+ T cells (not recorded which) from PBMCs. Recombination linked TRBV6-1 to TRBJ1-6; a stretch of 9 junction bases matches TRBD1. This receptor has the CDR3 CASKETGGPYNSPLHF. The nucleotides are TGTGCCAGCAAAGAGACAGGGGGACCGTATAATTCACCCCTCCACTTT.